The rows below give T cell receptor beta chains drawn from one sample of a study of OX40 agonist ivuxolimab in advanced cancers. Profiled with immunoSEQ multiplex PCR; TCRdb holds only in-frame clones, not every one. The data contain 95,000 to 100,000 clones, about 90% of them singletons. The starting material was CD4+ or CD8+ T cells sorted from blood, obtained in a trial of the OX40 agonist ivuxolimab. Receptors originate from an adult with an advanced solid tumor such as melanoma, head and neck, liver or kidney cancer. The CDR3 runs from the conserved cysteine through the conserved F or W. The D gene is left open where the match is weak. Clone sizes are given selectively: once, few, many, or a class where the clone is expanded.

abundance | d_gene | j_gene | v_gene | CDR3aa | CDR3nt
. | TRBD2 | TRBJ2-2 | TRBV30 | CAWSGGAGVFGTGELFF | TGTGCCTGGAGTGGGGGAGCGGGAGTATTCGGTACCGGGGAGCTGTTTTTT
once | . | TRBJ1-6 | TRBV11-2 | CASSLAQSGSPLHF | TGTGCCAGCAGCTTAGCCCAAAGCGGTTCACCCCTCCACTTT
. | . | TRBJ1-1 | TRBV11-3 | CASSLRLMNTEAFF | TGTGCCAGCAGCTTGAGACTTATGAACACTGAAGCTTTCTTT
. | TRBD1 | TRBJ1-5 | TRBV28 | CASSLGTGDIAPQHF | TGTGCCAGCAGTCTAGGGACAGGGGATATAGCGCCCCAGCATTTT
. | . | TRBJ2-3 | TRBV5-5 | CASSLTPKGTDTQYF | TGTGCCAGCAGCCTGACCCCGAAAGGGACAGATACGCAGTATTTT
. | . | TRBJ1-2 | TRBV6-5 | CASTRGDNYGYTF | TGTGCCAGCACCCGAGGTGATAACTATGGCTACACCTTC
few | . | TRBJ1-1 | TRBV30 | CAWDLTGREAFF | TGTGCCTGGGATTTAACAGGCCGTGAAGCTTTCTTT
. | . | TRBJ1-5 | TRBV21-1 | CASSKGRDRGRPQHF | TGTGCCAGCAGCAAAGGGCGGGACAGGGGACGGCCCCAGCATTTT
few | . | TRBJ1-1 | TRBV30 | CAWSVTVEAFF | TGTGCCTGGAGTGTAACGGTTGAAGCTTTCTTT
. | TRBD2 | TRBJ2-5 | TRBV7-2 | CASSSLAGGETQYF | TGTGCCAGCAGCTCCCTAGCGGGAGGGGAGACCCAGTACTTC
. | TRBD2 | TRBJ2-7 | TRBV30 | CASTGGAGGQYF | TGTGCCTCTACGGGAGGGGCCGGAGGGCAGTACTTC
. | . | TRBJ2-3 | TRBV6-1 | CASSETLATDTQYF | TGTGCCAGCAGTGAAACCCTAGCAACAGATACGCAGTATTTT
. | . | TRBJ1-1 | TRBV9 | CASSVGGGATEAFF | TGTGCCAGCAGCGTAGGGGGGGGAGCCACTGAAGCTTTCTTT
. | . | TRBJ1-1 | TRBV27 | CASRGTFTEAFF | TGTGCCAGCAGGGGGACCTTCACTGAAGCTTTCTTT
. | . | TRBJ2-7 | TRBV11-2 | CASSLVFEQYF | TGTGCCAGCAGCTTAGTTTTTGAGCAGTACTTC
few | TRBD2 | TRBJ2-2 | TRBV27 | CASRILAGVSTGELFF | TGTGCCAGCAGGATACTAGCGGGAGTTAGCACCGGGGAGCTGTTTTTT
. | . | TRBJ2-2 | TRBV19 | CASSIAAGATGELFF | TGTGCCAGTAGTATAGCGGCAGGGGCCACCGGGGAGCTGTTTTTT
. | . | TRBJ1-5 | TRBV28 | CASREGLGNQPQHF | TGTGCCAGCAGGGAAGGGTTAGGGAATCAGCCCCAGCATTTT
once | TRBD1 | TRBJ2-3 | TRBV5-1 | CASSLDRAATDTQYF | TGCGCCAGCAGCCTGGACAGGGCTGCAACAGATACGCAGTATTTT
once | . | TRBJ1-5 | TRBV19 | CATTGNRGAVQPQHF | TGTGCCACCACTGGAAATCGGGGGGCGGTTCAGCCCCAGCATTTT
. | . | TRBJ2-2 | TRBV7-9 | CASSLFPAGELFF | TGTGCCAGCAGCTTATTCCCGGCCGGGGAGCTGTTTTTT
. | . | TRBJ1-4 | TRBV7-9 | CASSYRAAGANEKLFF | TGTGCCAGCAGCTATCGTGCAGCAGGGGCTAATGAAAAACTGTTTTTT
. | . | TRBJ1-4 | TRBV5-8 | CASSLEQATNEKLFF | TGTGCCAGCAGCTTGGAACAGGCAACTAATGAAAAACTGTTTTTT